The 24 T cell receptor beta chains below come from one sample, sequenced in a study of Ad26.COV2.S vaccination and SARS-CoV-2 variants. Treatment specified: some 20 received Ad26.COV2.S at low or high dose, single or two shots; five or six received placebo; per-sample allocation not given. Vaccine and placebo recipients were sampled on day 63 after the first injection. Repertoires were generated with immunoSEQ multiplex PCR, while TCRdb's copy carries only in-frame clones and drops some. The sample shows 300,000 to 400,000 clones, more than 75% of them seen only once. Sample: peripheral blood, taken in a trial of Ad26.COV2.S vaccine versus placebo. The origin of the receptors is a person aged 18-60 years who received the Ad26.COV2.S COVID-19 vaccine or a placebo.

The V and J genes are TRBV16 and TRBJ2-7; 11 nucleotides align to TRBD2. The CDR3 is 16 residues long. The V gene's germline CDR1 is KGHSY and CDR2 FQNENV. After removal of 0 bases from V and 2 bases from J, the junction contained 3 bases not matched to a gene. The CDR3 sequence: CASSQSGTSGAYEQYF. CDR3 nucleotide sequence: TGTGCCAGCAGCCAATCCGGGACTAGCGGAGCCTACGAGCAGTACTTC.

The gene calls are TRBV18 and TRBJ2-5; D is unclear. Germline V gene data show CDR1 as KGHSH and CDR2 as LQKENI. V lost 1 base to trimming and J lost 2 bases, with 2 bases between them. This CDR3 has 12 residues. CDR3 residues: CASSPQQETQYF. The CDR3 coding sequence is TGTGCCAGCTCACCACAGCAAGAGACCCAGTACTTC.

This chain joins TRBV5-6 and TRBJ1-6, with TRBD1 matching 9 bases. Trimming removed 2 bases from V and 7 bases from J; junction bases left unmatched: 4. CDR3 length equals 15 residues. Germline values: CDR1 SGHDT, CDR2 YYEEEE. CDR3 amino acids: CASSLPGQGNSPLHF. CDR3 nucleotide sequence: TGTGCCAGCAGCTTACCGGGACAGGGCAATTCACCCCTCCACTTT.

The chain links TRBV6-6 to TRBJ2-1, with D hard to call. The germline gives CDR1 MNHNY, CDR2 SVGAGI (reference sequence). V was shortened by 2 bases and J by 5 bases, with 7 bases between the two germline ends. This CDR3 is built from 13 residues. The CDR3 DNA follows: TGTGCCAGCAGTTACGACCGGAACAATGAGCAGTTCTTC. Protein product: CASSYDRNNEQFF.

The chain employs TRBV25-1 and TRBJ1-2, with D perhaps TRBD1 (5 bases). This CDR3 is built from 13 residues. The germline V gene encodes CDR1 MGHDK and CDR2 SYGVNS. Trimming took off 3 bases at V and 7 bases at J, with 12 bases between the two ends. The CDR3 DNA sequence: TGTGCCAGCAGTGAGAAAGGGGCGGGTGGCTACACCTTC. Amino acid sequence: CASSEKGAGGYTF.

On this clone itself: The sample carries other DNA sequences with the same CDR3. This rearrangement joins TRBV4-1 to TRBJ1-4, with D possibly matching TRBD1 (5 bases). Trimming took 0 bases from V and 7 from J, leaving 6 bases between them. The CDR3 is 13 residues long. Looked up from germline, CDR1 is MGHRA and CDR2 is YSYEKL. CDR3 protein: CASSQERGEKLFF. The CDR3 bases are TGCGCCAGCAGCCAAGAGAGGGGTGAAAAACTGTTTTTT.

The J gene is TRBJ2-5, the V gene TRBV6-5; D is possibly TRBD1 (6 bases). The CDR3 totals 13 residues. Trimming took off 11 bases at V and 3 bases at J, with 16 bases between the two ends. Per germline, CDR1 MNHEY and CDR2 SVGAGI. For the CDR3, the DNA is TGTGCCGCGGCGGAGGCAGGGGAAGAGACCCAGTACTTC. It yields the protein CAAAEAGEETQYF.

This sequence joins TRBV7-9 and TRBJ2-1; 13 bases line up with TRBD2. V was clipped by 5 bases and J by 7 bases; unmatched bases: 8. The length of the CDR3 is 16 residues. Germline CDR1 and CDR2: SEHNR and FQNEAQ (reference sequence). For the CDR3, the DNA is TGTGCCAGCAGCCCGACTAGCGGGGGGCCAGGGAATGAGCAGTTCTTC. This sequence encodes CASSPTSGGPGNEQFF.

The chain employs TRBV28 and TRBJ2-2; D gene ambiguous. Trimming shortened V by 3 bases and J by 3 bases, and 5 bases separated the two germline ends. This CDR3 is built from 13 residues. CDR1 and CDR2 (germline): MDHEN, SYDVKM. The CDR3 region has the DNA TGTGCCAGCAGTTTGTATCACACCGGGGAGCTGTTTTTT. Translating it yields CASSLYHTGELFF.

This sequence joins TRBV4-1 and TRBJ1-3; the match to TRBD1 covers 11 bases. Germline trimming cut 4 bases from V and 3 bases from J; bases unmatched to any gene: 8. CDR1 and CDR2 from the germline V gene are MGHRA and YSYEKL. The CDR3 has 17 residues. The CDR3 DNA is TGCGCCAGCAGCCCGTGGACAGGGGGCCCCGGTGGAAACACCATATATTTT. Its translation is CASSPWTGGPGGNTIYF.

CDR3 bases: TGTGCCAGCAGTTACACCTCCCAAAATGACGATGAGCAGTTCTTC. Residues: CASSYTSQNDDEQFF. The chain joins TRBV6-5 to TRBJ2-1; no firm D call. Per germline, CDR1 MNHEY and CDR2 SVGAGI. V lost 2 bases, J lost 8 bases, and 16 bases lay in between. The CDR3 consists of 15 residues.

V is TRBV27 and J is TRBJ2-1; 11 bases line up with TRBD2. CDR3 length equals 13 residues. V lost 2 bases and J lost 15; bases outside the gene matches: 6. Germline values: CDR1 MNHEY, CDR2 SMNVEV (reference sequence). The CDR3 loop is CASSLTPLAGAFF. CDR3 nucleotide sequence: TGTGCCAGCAGTTTAACCCCACTAGCGGGGGCGTTCTTC.

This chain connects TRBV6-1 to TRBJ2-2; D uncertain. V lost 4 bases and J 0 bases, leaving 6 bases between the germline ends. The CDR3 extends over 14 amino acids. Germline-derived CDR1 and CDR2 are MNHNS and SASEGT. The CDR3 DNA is TGTGCCAGCAGTGGCAGCTCGAACACCGGGGAGCTGTTTTTT. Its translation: CASSGSSNTGELFF.

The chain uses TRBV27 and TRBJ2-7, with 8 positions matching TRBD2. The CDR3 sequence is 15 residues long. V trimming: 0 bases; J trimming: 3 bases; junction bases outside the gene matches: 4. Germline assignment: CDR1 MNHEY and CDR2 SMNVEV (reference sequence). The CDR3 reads CASSLSWAGGYEQYF. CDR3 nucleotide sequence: TGTGCCAGCAGTTTATCGTGGGCGGGGGGCTACGAGCAGTACTTC.

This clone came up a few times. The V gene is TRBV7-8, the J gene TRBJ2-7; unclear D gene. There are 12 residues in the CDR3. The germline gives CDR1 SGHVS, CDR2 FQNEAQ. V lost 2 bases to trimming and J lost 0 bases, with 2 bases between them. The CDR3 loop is CASSLHSYEQYF. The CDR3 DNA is TGTGCCAGCAGCTTACACTCCTACGAGCAGTACTTC.

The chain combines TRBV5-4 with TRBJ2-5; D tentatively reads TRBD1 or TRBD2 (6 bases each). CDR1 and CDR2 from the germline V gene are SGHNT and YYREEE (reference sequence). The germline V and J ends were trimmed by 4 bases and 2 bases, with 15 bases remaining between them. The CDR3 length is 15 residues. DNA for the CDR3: TGTGCCAGCAGCCTAGTGGAAGGGGGGCAAGAGACCCAGTACTTC. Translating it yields CASSLVEGGQETQYF.

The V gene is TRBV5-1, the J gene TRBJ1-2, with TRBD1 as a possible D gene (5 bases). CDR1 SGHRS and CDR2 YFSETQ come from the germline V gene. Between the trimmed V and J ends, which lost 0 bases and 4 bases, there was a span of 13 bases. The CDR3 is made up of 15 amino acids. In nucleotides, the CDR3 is TGCGCCAGCAGCTTGGTGAGGGGTAACAGCTATGGCTACACCTTC. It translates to CASSLVRGNSYGYTF. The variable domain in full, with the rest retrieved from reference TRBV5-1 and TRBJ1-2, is KAGVTQTPRYLIKTRGQQVTLSCSPISGHRSVSWYQQTPGQGLQFLFEYFSETQRNKGNFPGRFSGRQFSNSRSEMNVSTLELGDSALYLCASSLVRGNSYGYTFGSGTRLTVV.

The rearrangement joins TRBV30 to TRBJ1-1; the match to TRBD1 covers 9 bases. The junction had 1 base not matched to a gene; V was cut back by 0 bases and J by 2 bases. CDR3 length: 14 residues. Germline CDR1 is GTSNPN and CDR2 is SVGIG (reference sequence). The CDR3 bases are TGTGCCTGGAGTGTACAGGGGGCCAACACTGAAGCTTTCTTT. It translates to CAWSVQGANTEAFF.

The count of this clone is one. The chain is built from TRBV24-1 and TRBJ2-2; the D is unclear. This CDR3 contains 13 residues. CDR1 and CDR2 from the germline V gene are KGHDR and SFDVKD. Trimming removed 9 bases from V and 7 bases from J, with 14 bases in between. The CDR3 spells CATEGPGDGELFF. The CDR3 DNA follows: TGTGCCACCGAAGGACCTGGCGACGGGGAGCTGTTTTTT.

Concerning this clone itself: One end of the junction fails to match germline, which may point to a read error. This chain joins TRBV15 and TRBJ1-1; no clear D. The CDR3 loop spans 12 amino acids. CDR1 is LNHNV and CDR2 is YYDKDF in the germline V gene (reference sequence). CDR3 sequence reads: CATSSPNAEAFF. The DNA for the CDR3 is TGTGCCACCAGCAGTCCGAACGCTGAAGCTTTCTTT.

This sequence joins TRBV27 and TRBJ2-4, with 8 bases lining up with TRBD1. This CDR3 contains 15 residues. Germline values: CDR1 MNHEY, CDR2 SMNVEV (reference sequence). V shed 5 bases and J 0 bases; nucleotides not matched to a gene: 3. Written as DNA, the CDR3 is TGTGCCAGCAGTCCACAGGGGGTAGCCAAAAACATTCAGTACTTC. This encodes CASSPQGVAKNIQYF.

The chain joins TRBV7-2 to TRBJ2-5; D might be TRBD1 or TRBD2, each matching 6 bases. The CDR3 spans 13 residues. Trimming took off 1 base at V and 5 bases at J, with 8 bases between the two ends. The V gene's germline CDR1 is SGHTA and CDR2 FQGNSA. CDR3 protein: CASSLVGGETQYF. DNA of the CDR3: TGTGCCAGCAGCTTAGTGGGGGGCGAGACCCAGTACTTC.

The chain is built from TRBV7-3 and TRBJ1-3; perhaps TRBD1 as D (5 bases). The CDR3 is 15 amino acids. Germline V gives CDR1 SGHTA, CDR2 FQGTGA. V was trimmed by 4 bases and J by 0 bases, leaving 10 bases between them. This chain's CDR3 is CASSSGPNSGNTIYF. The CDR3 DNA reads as TGTGCCAGCAGCTCGGGACCGAACTCTGGAAACACCATATATTTT.

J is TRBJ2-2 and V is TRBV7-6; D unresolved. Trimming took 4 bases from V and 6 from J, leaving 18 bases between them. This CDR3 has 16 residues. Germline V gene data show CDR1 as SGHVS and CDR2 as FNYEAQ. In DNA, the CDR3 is TGTGCCAGCAGCTCCACGGACGGGCTCGAAGCCGGGGAGCTGTTTTTT. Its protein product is CASSSTDGLEAGELFF.